These T cell receptor beta chains were read from a single sample in a study of T-cell reconstitution after alpha-beta-depleted transplantation in children. TCRdb ran MiXCR on the PCR reads and lists one entry per CDR3 protein. The top ten clones hold roughly 3.3% of a sample with 500,000 to 600,000 distinct CDR3 sequences, around 20% of them seen once. Sequencing used PBMCs from the stem cell graft donor, obtained from the stem cell graft. The receptors come from a human donor who donated a stem cell graft to a child with acute lymphoblastic leukemia. CDR3s include the opening cysteine and the closing phenylalanine or tryptophan. D genes are given only for firm matches. Clone size is given for some rows only: seen once, a few or many times, or a class if the clone is expanded.

>TRBJ1-1|14|-|-|TRBV27
CATAFRDVNTEAFF
TGTGCCACCGCGTTTCGGGACGTGAACACTGAAGCTTTCTTT
>TRBJ2-1|17|TRBD2|few|TRBV27
CASSLWASGGLYNEQFF
TGTGCCAGCAGTTTATGGGCTAGCGGGGGCCTCTACAATGAGCAGTTCTTC
>TRBJ1-1|15|TRBD1|-|TRBV9
CASSGRTGGNTEAFF
TGTGCCAGCAGCGGAAGGACAGGGGGTAACACTGAAGCTTTCTTT
>TRBJ1-4|14|-|-|TRBV6-1
CASREGGFNEKLFF
TGTGCCAGCCGAGAAGGGGGATTTAATGAAAAACTGTTTTTT
>TRBJ2-7|15|-|few|TRBV27
CASTPVGRGSYEQYF
TGTGCCAGCACCCCTGTGGGACGGGGCTCCTACGAGCAGTACTTC
>TRBJ1-4|16|-|-|TRBV9
CASSVGGGPTNEKLFF
TGTGCCAGCAGCGTAGGGGGGGGGCCAACTAATGAAAAACTGTTTTTT
>TRBJ2-7|15|-|-|TRBV7-9
CASSRPGHRSYEQYF
TGTGCCAGCAGCCGTCCGGGACACCGATCCTACGAGCAGTACTTC
>TRBJ1-5|12|-|few|TRBV3-1
CASSRLSEPQHF
TGTGCCAGCAGTCGCCTTTCGGAGCCCCAGCATTTT
>TRBJ2-1|16|-|few|TRBV15
CATSRDLSGSFGGQFF
TGTGCCACCAGCAGAGATCTAAGTGGTTCCTTTGGAGGGCAGTTCTTC
>TRBJ2-6|15|-|-|TRBV2
CASSEGTPGANVLTF
TGTGCCAGCAGTGAAGGGACCCCTGGGGCCAACGTCCTGACTTTC
>TRBJ2-2|16|TRBD1|few|TRBV5-1
CASSVDREMPTGELFF
TGCGCCAGCAGCGTGGACAGGGAGATGCCCACCGGGGAGCTGTTTTTT
>TRBJ2-7|14|TRBD1|-|TRBV3-1
CASSIGQAYYEQYF
TGTGCCAGCAGTATCGGACAGGCTTACTACGAGCAGTACTTC
>TRBJ1-5|13|-|few|TRBV30
CAWSVQDNQPQHF
TGTGCCTGGAGTGTACAGGACAATCAGCCCCAGCATTTT
>TRBJ2-2|16|-|-|TRBV6-1
CASSAEAGLAVGELFF
TGTGCCAGCAGCGCCGAGGCGGGCCTAGCTGTCGGGGAGCTGTTTTTT
>TRBJ1-1|14|-|-|TRBV12-3/TRBV12-4
CASSLGLQNTEAFF
TGTGCCAGCAGTTTGGGACTTCAAAACACTGAAGCTTTCTTT
>TRBJ2-3|14|-|many|TRBV12-3/TRBV12-4
CASSTTSSTDTQYF
TGTGCCAGCAGTACAACTAGCTCCACAGATACGCAGTATTTT
>TRBJ2-3|14|-|few|TRBV10-3
CAISDQAPTDTQYF
TGTGCCATCAGTGACCAGGCGCCCACAGATACGCAGTATTTT
>TRBJ1-1|14|TRBD1|few|TRBV9
CASSVDRENTEAFF
TGTGCCAGCAGCGTGGACAGGGAGAACACTGAAGCTTTCTTT
>TRBJ2-3|12|-|-|TRBV5-1
CASRGDYDTQYF
TGCGCCAGCAGGGGTGACTACGATACGCAGTATTTT
>TRBJ1-3|13|-|-|TRBV19
CASSIGRGWTIYF
TGTGCCAGTAGTATTGGCCGTGGATGGACCATATATTTT
>TRBJ2-2|15|-|-|TRBV18
CASSPRPQNTGELFF
TGTGCCAGCTCACCACGTCCACAGAACACCGGGGAGCTGTTTTTT
>TRBJ2-3|17|-|many|TRBV7-8
CASSLREGGLSTDTQYF
TGTGCCAGCAGCTTGCGGGAAGGGGGACTGAGCACAGATACGCAGTATTTT
>TRBJ1-2|14|TRBD1|many|TRBV6-2/TRBV6-3
CASSFDRGVYGYTF
TGTGCCAGCAGTTTCGACAGGGGAGTCTATGGCTACACCTTC
>TRBJ2-4|16|TRBD1|few|TRBV12-3/TRBV12-4
CASSNTGGATKNIQYF
TGTGCCAGCAGCAATACAGGGGGCGCGACCAAAAACATTCAGTACTTC
>TRBJ2-3|15|TRBD2|-|TRBV20-1
CSATEIAGGPNTQYF
TGCAGTGCTACAGAAATAGCGGGAGGGCCGAATACGCAGTATTTT
>TRBJ2-2|14|-|-|TRBV2
CASRLSRNTGELFF
TGTGCCAGCCGACTGTCACGGAACACCGGGGAGCTGTTTTTT
>TRBJ2-1|16|TRBD1|-|TRBV4-1
CASSQDTPRGNDEQFF
TGCGCCAGCAGCCAAGATACTCCCAGGGGGAACGATGAGCAGTTCTTC
>TRBJ1-3|14|TRBD1|few|TRBV12-3/TRBV12-4
CASRETGVTNTIYF
TGTGCCAGCAGGGAGACAGGGGTAACGAACACCATATATTTT
>TRBJ2-1|16|-|many|TRBV12-3/TRBV12-4
CASRPLGGASRYEQFF
TGTGCCAGCAGACCATTGGGGGGAGCCTCTCGATATGAGCAGTTCTTC
>TRBJ2-2|18|TRBD2|-|TRBV5-1
CASSLGRLAGVSTGELFF
TGCGCCAGCAGCTTGGGGCGGCTAGCGGGAGTCAGCACCGGGGAGCTGTTTTTT
>TRBJ2-3|17|TRBD2|-|TRBV9
CASSPRVGLGVTDTQYF
TGTGCCAGCAGCCCCCGAGTCGGACTAGGCGTCACAGATACGCAGTATTTT
>TRBJ1-3|15|TRBD1|few|TRBV2
CASSGDRVAGNTIYF
TGTGCCAGCAGTGGGGACAGGGTCGCTGGAAACACCATATATTTT
>TRBJ2-1|14|-|-|TRBV5-1
CASSLAATGNEQFF
TGCGCCAGCAGCTTGGCCGCCACAGGGAATGAGCAGTTCTTC
>TRBJ1-2|13|-|-|TRBV23-1
CASSPRYHWGYTF
TGCGCCAGCAGCCCGCGTTACCACTGGGGCTACACCTTC
>TRBJ2-7|12|TRBD1|few|TRBV20-1
CSARGTGIEQYF
TGCAGTGCTAGAGGGACAGGGATCGAGCAGTACTTC
>TRBJ2-1|13|-|few|TRBV6-6
CASSYPSLPEQFF
TGTGCCAGCAGTTACCCTAGCCTGCCCGAGCAGTTCTTC
>TRBJ2-1|15|TRBD2|-|TRBV5-1
CASSWTSGKYNEQFF
TGCGCCAGCAGCTGGACTAGCGGGAAATACAATGAGCAGTTCTTC
>TRBJ2-7|16|TRBD1|-|TRBV5-5
CASSLDGDRDPYEQYF
TGTGCCAGCAGCTTGGACGGGGACAGGGACCCCTACGAGCAGTACTTC
>TRBJ1-5|13|-|few|TRBV7-9
CASSGGGEQPQHF
TGTGCCAGCAGTGGGGGCGGGGAACAGCCCCAGCATTTT
>TRBJ2-1|21|TRBD2|-|TRBV25-1
CASSDLTPGLAGVVRGNEQFF
TGTGCCAGCAGTGACCTAACCCCGGGACTAGCGGGAGTCGTACGGGGGAATGAGCAGTTCTTC
>TRBJ2-2|13|-|-|TRBV4-1
CASRGHDTGELFF
TGCGCCTCCCGCGGCCATGACACCGGGGAGCTGTTTTTT
>TRBJ2-1|15|TRBD2|-|TRBV3-1
CASSQEDGRANEQFF
TGTGCCAGCAGCCAAGAGGACGGGAGGGCTAATGAGCAGTTCTTC
>TRBJ2-2|15|-|-|TRBV29-1
CSVMTGTWNTGELFF
TGCAGCGTAATGACCGGGACCTGGAACACCGGGGAGCTGTTTTTT
>TRBJ1-1|10|-|many|TRBV10-2
CASAGTEAFF
TGCGCCAGCGCCGGAACTGAAGCTTTCTTT
>TRBJ2-7|14|-|many|TRBV10-3
CAISQTGTSYEQYF
TGTGCCATCAGCCAAACAGGGACCTCCTACGAGCAGTACTTC
>TRBJ2-3|15|TRBD2|few|TRBV5-6
CASSLSLAGADTQYF
TGTGCCAGCAGCTTGAGTCTAGCGGGGGCAGATACGCAGTATTTT
>TRBJ2-7|14|TRBD2|-|TRBV12-3/TRBV12-4
CASRTSGRWSEQYF
TGTGCCAGCAGAACTAGCGGGAGGTGGAGCGAGCAGTACTTC
>TRBJ2-1|18|TRBD2|once|TRBV5-1
CASSLRLAGGRGVHEQFF
TGCGCCAGCAGCCTCAGACTAGCGGGAGGCCGGGGGGTTCATGAGCAGTTCTTC
>TRBJ2-3|15|-|-|TRBV6-1
CASSPLRGGKDTQYF
TGTGCCAGCAGTCCTCTCAGGGGAGGCAAGGATACGCAGTATTTT
>TRBJ2-1|17|-|-|TRBV5-1
CASSSQGPGPGYNEQFF
TGCGCCAGCAGCTCCCAAGGCCCTGGCCCCGGGTACAATGAGCAGTTCTTC
>TRBJ2-3|15|-|-|TRBV11-2
CASSLLGLSTDTQYF
TGTGCCAGCAGCTTACTGGGTCTTAGCACAGATACGCAGTATTTT
>TRBJ2-4|16|-|-|TRBV5-1
CASSLLGGQGENIQYF
TGCGCCAGCAGCTTGTTAGGGGGTCAGGGCGAAAACATTCAGTACTTC
>TRBJ2-5|15|-|few|TRBV5-1
CASSSLRGLQETQYF
TGCGCCAGCAGCTCGCTACGGGGCCTCCAAGAGACCCAGTACTTC
>TRBJ2-1|16|TRBD1|few|TRBV29-1
CSVVSVLDRVYNEQFF
TGCAGCGTTGTGTCCGTTTTGGACAGGGTCTACAATGAGCAGTTCTTC
>TRBJ2-3|17|-|few|TRBV5-1
CASSLEEGLSRADTQYF
TGCGCCAGCAGCTTGGAAGAGGGCCTATCTCGCGCAGATACGCAGTATTTT
>TRBJ2-1|17|TRBD1|few|TRBV7-8
CASSFQPGTGVYNEQFF
TGTGCCAGCAGCTTCCAACCCGGGACAGGGGTCTACAATGAGCAGTTCTTC
>TRBJ2-2|15|-|-|TRBV6-5
CASSSAGWETGELFF
TGTGCCAGCAGTTCTGCAGGTTGGGAAACCGGGGAGCTGTTTTTT